A single T cell receptor (beta chain) is shown here with its context. Looked up from germline, CDR1 is LGHDT and CDR2 is YNNKEL (reference sequence). This CDR3 has 15 amino acids. V lost 4 bases to trimming and J lost 7 bases; unmatched junction nucleotides: 9. The sample belongs to a study of metastatic and nonmetastatic thyroid tumors. In the original analysis: Clinicopathological groups of papillary thyroid cancer showed CDR3 differences that were used to build a distant-metastasis classifier. TCRdb re-clonotyped the PCR reads through MiXCR. TCRdb's processing, not the authors', yielded these V and J calls. The table shows 46,000 or so clones, with 15% to 20% occurring only once. There were no patients who had received any treatment before thyroid surgery.

The TCR comes from a female donor with papillary thyroid cancer or a benign thyroid nodule (not recorded which). Some clones in this sample may be carry-over from other donors' samples. The V call is TRBV3-1, the J call TRBJ2-7; 11 nucleotides line up with TRBD2. Sequencing was carried out using blood. CDR3 protein: CASSRVSGGADEQYF. CDR3 DNA sequence: TGTGCCAGCAGCCGAGTTAGCGGGGGGGCTGATGAGCAGTACTTC.